Detailed here is one T cell receptor beta chain. Its target antigen remains unknown. Base qualities were left out, and no much larger clone turns up one base away. CD8 naive samples consisted of CD45RO-negative cells that were positively selected for CCR7, yielding a CD45RA+CCR7+ population without TemRA cells. The donors were healthy, HIV-negative adults with no recently reported acute infections or vaccinations. Every donor was a Caucasian adult living in Nashville, Tennessee, USA. After blood collection by leukapheresis, PBMCs were isolated using Ficoll-Histopaque density gradient centrifugation and then cryopreserved in the vapor phase of liquid nitrogen. Analytical flow cytometry was used to check the purity and quantity of each magnetically sorted T cell population. Genomic DNA was isolated from each sorted fraction and quantified by UV absorbance on a Nanodrop 2000c. Using the deep immunoSEQ assay, TCR CDR3 regions were amplified from genomic DNA by multiplex PCR. For each cell subset, the extracted genomic DNA was distributed evenly across all wells of several immunoSEQ 96-well plates, and each plate served as one replicate. For sorted subsets, about 0.2 ug genomic DNA, equal to approximately 30,000 T cell genomes, was loaded into each replicate PCR. Purified libraries were quantified with a Qubit 3.0 fluorometer, sized on a Bioanalyzer 2100, and re-quantified with the KAPA Library Quantification kit. Every immunoSEQ 96-well plate was sequenced on a separate single-read 150-cycle Illumina NextSeq 550 flow cell. Processing in the source paper ran as follows. Because only junctional sequences without quality scores were contained in the immunoSEQ output, filtering matching that applied to full-length reads could not be performed. To assign V/J genes and CDR3, sequences were annotated using PyIR, a Python wrapper for IgBLAST v1.9, with IMGT germline references. Any read was removed if the V/J assignment was weak (E-value above 1e-6), the CDR3 was missing, or the read contained stop codons, out-of-frame junctions, or ambiguous translated residues. A V3J clonotype was defined by an identical inferred V gene, J gene, and CDR3 amino acid sequence. To compute the percentage overlap between repertoires, the number of shared unique clonotypes was divided by the size of the smaller repertoire. Three approaches were used to assess repertoire richness: RTK rarefaction, the Chao1 estimator, and Recon v2.1 estimates of unobserved clonotypes. For all TCRbeta clonotypes obtained by the gDNA method from several donors, generation probabilities were computed with OLGA. Held by TCRdb, this immuneACCESS table contains in-frame sequences only and omits some clones. Under half of the omission traces to an unresolved V gene where checked; the cause of the rest is unknown. The V and J calls and clone size come from that table; D and trimming were worked out from the DNA. The sample table records under 1 million clones; 96% of these occur just once. The ten biggest clones cover about 0.25% of the sample.

This record belongs to a study of shared clonotypes between healthy human individuals (dated by TCRdb to the early 2020s). With regard to the full study: The cohort comprised two women and a few men aged 18 to 49 years. The study deeply sequenced blood TCR repertoires of five healthy adults to estimate repertoire size and the extent of clonotype sharing between individuals. Leukapheresis yielded between about 0.94 and 9 billion PBMCs per donor. For each donor, three plates each were used for CD4 naive and CD4 memory, two plates were used for CD8 naive, and one plate was used for CD8 memory. To increase sequencing depth and limit assay-specific biases, different laboratories used diverse techniques to prepare libraries and sequence TCR repertoires.

CDR1 MNHNY and CDR2 SVGAGI are derived from the germline V gene (reference sequence). V lost 5 bases and J lost 6 bases; the stretch between them is 8 bases long. The CDR3 measures 11 amino acids from cysteine to phenylalanine. CDR3 DNA is the only sequence kept; it has 33 bases, read in frame from the first base. The full study reports these points: Sampling was restricted to blood, and TCR repertoires in tissues likely differ from the TCR repertoires found in blood. Even with the large sequencing depth, rarefaction of the sorted-subset datasets indicated that sequencing was incomplete. Sharing across a handful of donors was observed for approximately 4.6% of naive CD4, over 3% of naive CD8, roughly 2.4% of memory CD4, and around 0.44% of memory CD8 clonotypes. Larger estimated clonotype richness was generally found for naive subsets than for memory subsets. Because the study included a small number of donors, the genetic and exposure-history diversity represented was limited. Higher generation probabilities were observed for clonotypes shared by all four sorted-subset donors than for non-shared clonotypes. Pairwise subsampling led to the expectation that sequencing depth would affect the degree of clonotype sharing among donors.

The rearranged chain carries TRBV6-6 and TRBJ2-7; tentative D gene TRBD1, with 6 bases matching. Sequencing was done on a sample of naive CD8+ T cells sorted from blood. Interpreted using the paper, the cell subset or site label stands for: CD45RA+CCR7+. The sequence came from a man younger than 45 in good health. The bases are TGTGCCAGCAGTGGACAGCTCGAGCAGTACTTC. It translates to CASSGQLEQYF.